This T cell receptor beta chain was observed in a study of PD-1 blockade in classical Hodgkin lymphoma. V dropped 5 bases and J dropped 4 bases, with 14 bases sitting between them. The germline gives CDR1 LNHDA, CDR2 SQIVND (reference sequence). This CDR3 has 14 residues. Every single patient, without exception, relapsed after autologous stem cell transplantation, and brentuximab vedotin exposure varied. Produced via immunoSEQ multiplex PCR; TCRdb's table is partial and in-frame only. The data show tens of thousands of clones, around 80% seen once. The V call is TRBV19, the J call TRBJ1-1; D not certain. The source material was peripheral blood mononuclear cells (PBMCs), sampled before the second cycle of nivolumab. The TCR comes from a human donor with classical Hodgkin lymphoma. The CDR3 nucleotides are TGTGCCAGTAGTCGTGACCTTAAGGCCACTGAAGCTTTCTTT. As protein: CASSRDLKATEAFF.